These 30 T cell receptor beta chains were all obtained from the same sample, sequenced in a study of blood T cell repertoires in COVID-19. Profiling relied on immunoSEQ multiplex PCR, and the TCRdb table lists in-frame clones only, not all of them. The table has roughly 150,000 clones, 80% seen once. The material sequenced was peripheral blood. Receptor source: a man aged 55 to 69 with acute or convalescent COVID-19.

This sequence joins TRBV9 and TRBJ2-5; TRBD1 matches at 8 bases. This CDR3 is built from 15 residues. In germline, CDR1 is SGDLS, CDR2 YYNGEE. V was pared by 0 bases and J by 5 bases, with 6 bases of the junction left unmatched. This chain's CDR3 is CASSVAPQGAETQYF. The CDR3 coding sequence is TGTGCCAGCAGCGTAGCTCCCCAGGGGGCCGAGACCCAGTACTTC.

Details on this clone: The sample carries other DNA sequences with the same CDR3. V and J are TRBV12-3 or TRBV12-4 and TRBJ1-2; 7 nucleotides match TRBD1. The V and J ends lost 5 bases and 4 bases, in that order; junction bases with no gene match: 4. CDR3 length equals 13 residues. CDR3 nucleotide sequence: TGTGCCAGCAGTGGGGGACAGAGCTATGGCTACACCTTC. It translates to CASSGGQSYGYTF.

The rearrangement uses TRBV28 and TRBJ2-5; D is perhaps TRBD2 (5 bases). The length of the CDR3 is 16 residues. Germline V gene lookup returns CDR1 MDHEN and CDR2 SYDVKM. The V gene lost 4 bases and the J gene lost 2 bases, with 17 bases spanning the gap. CDR3 nucleotide sequence: TGTGCCAGCAGTTCAAACCGGGGATTGGGGCAAGAGACCCAGTACTTC. Amino acids: CASSSNRGLGQETQYF.

This clone was picked up one time. The chain employs TRBV7-9 and TRBJ2-3; 10 bases agree with TRBD2. V trimming: 2 bases; J trimming: 4 bases; junction bases outside the gene matches: 6. This CDR3 comprises 16 residues. The germline V gene has CDR1 SEHNR and CDR2 FQNEAQ (reference sequence). The CDR3 sequence is CASSLISGGASDTQYF. CDR3 DNA: TGTGCCAGCAGCTTAATCAGCGGGGGGGCATCAGATACGCAGTATTTT.

CDR3 amino acids: CASILGGQGPPGGYTF. Written as DNA, the CDR3 is TGTGCCAGCATCCTGGGTGGGCAGGGCCCCCCGGGTGGCTACACCTTC. The genes are TRBV5-5 and TRBJ1-2, with TRBD1 as a possible D gene (5 bases). Germline values: CDR1 SGHKS, CDR2 YYEKEE (reference sequence). The length of the CDR3 is 16 residues. Between the trimmed V and J ends, which lost 6 bases and 7 bases, there was a span of 25 bases.

This chain uses TRBV6-5 with TRBJ2-7; D possibly corresponds to TRBD1 (5 bases). With 9 bases removed from V and 0 bases from J, the gap between germline ends came to 12 bases. Germline lookup yields CDR1 MNHEY and CDR2 SVGAGI. CDR3 length equals 13 residues. The CDR3 is CASAQESSYEQYF. The DNA of the CDR3 is TGTGCCAGTGCACAGGAGAGCTCCTACGAGCAGTACTTC.

The genes are TRBV5-3 and TRBJ2-7; 9 positions agree with TRBD2. TRBV5-3 is an ORF for which the function is uncertain. The CDR3 contains 16 residues. J gave up 3 bases and V 0 bases, and 7 bases lay outside the gene matches. The CDR3 loop reads CARSLASREGGYEQYF. The CDR3 coding sequence is TGTGCCAGAAGCTTGGCCTCGCGGGAGGGAGGCTACGAGCAGTACTTC.

The chain links TRBV18 to TRBJ2-7; weak D call: TRBD2 (6 bases). Between the trimmed V and J ends, which lost 2 bases and 0 bases, there was a span of 11 bases. The CDR3 is 15 residues long. Germline loops: CDR1 KGHSH, CDR2 LQKENI. The CDR3 nucleotides are TGTGCCAGCTCACCAGCGGTGGGGGGCTCCTACGAGCAGTACTTC. It yields the protein CASSPAVGGSYEQYF.

The V call is TRBV10-1, the J call TRBJ2-1; D perhaps matches TRBD2 (6 bases). The CDR3 is 11 residues long. Germline loops: CDR1 WNHNN, CDR2 SYGVQD (reference sequence). V was cut by 2 bases and J by 12 bases, with 8 bases left in between. The CDR3 DNA reads as TGCGCCAGCAGTGAGCAGGAGGGGCAGTTCTTC. This gives the protein CASSEQEGQFF.

This chain joins TRBV4-2 and TRBJ2-5; 12 bases match TRBD2. V lost 4 bases and J lost 4; bases outside the gene matches: 7. The CDR3 loop spans 16 amino acids. Germline CDR1 and CDR2: LGHNA and YNFKEQ. CDR3 loop: CASSPNEGLAGETQYF. In DNA, the CDR3 is TGTGCCAGCAGCCCGAATGAGGGACTAGCGGGAGAGACCCAGTACTTC.

CDR3 coding DNA: TGTGCCAGCAGCTTGCGAGGTCCCCGTGGCTACACCTTC. As protein: CASSLRGPRGYTF. The V call is TRBV5-4, the J call TRBJ1-2; D call uncertain. Trimming removed 1 base at V and 7 bases at J, with 11 bases between. The CDR3 is made up of 13 amino acids. Germline V lookup: CDR1 SGHNT, CDR2 YYREEE (reference sequence).

V usage is TRBV6-2 or TRBV6-3 and J usage is TRBJ2-3; 9 bases map to TRBD1. This CDR3 has 14 residues. V lost 5 bases, J lost 5 bases, and 5 bases stayed unmatched. The germline V gene encodes CDR1 MNHEY and CDR2 SVGEGT. In nucleotides, the CDR3 is TGTGCCAGCAGTCGCGGACAGGGGATAGATACGCAGTATTTT. It is translated as CASSRGQGIDTQYF.

This chain uses TRBV5-6 with TRBJ2-7, with D perhaps matching TRBD2 (5 bases). Trimming pared 0 bases from V and 6 bases from J, leaving 19 bases between. This CDR3 is built from 16 residues. Germline V gene sequence: CDR1 SGHDT, CDR2 YYEEEE. As DNA, the CDR3 is TGTGCCAGCAGCTTGGGGCGACTGACATCAGAGGGCGAGCAGTACTTC. It codes for CASSLGRLTSEGEQYF. The full variable domain, with the rest looked up from reference TRBV5-6 and TRBJ2-7, is DAGVTQSPTHLIKTRGQQVTLRCSPKSGHDTVSWYQQALGQGPQFIFQYYEEEERQRGNFPDRFSGHQFPNYSSELNVNALLLGDSALYLCASSLGRLTSEGEQYFGPGTRLTVT.

The CDR3: CASSYGQVQRSPLHF. The CDR3 region has the DNA TGTGCCAGCAGTTACGGACAGGTTCAACGCTCACCCCTCCACTTT. The chain carries TRBV6-2 or TRBV6-3 and TRBJ1-6; 7 bases line up with TRBD1. The V gene's germline CDR1 is MNHEY and CDR2 SVGEGT. This CDR3 is 15 amino acids long. V lost 2 bases and J lost 10; bases outside the gene matches: 8.

This chain joins TRBV12-5 and TRBJ2-1; 10 positions agree with TRBD2. CDR1 is LGHNT and CDR2 is FRNRAP in the germline V gene. The length of the CDR3 is 16 residues. With V trimmed by 5 bases and J by 4 bases, 8 bases remained unmatched. The CDR3 nucleotides read TGTGCTAGTGGTCCTCCCGGGACTAGCGCTTACAATGAGCAGTTCTTC. Amino acids: CASGPPGTSAYNEQFF.

The V gene is TRBV9, the J gene TRBJ1-1, with D perhaps TRBD1 (6 bases). Per germline, CDR1 SGDLS and CDR2 YYNGEE. The CDR3 has 15 residues. Trimming left V 4 bases short and J 2 bases short, with 15 bases between. As DNA, the CDR3 is TGTGCCAGCAGCATACCAGGACAGATCAACACTGAAGCTTTCTTT. It translates to CASSIPGQINTEAFF.

This clone was counted between two and nine times. This sequence joins TRBV14 and TRBJ1-2; tentative D call: TRBD1 (6 bases). The ends were cut back, 1 base at V and 3 bases at J, with 9 bases in the middle. Germline CDR1 reads SGHDN; CDR2 reads FVKESK. The CDR3 length is 14 residues. CDR3 loop: CASSQVGGDYGYTF. The CDR3 region has the DNA TGTGCCAGCAGCCAAGTAGGGGGGGACTATGGCTACACCTTC.

The J gene is TRBJ1-2, the V gene TRBV7-2, with 7 bases fitting TRBD1. The CDR3 has 15 amino acids. V lost 5 bases and J lost 3; bases outside the gene matches: 9. From germline, CDR1 is SGHTA and CDR2 FQGNSA. The CDR3 sequence is CASSTSSTGYYGYTF. CDR3 sequence (DNA): TGTGCCAGCAGCACCTCCTCGACAGGGTACTATGGCTACACCTTC.

This sequence joins TRBV2 and TRBJ2-7, with D possibly TRBD1 on 6 matching bases. This CDR3 spans 15 amino acids. Trimming cost V 4 bases and J 3 bases, with 16 bases left between them. CDR1 SNHLY and CDR2 FYNNEI come from the germline V gene. The CDR3 sequence: CASSAETGRSYEQYF. The CDR3 DNA follows: TGTGCCAGCAGTGCGGAAACAGGGCGAAGCTACGAGCAGTACTTC.

This clone was counted only a few times. The gene calls are TRBV7-3 and TRBJ2-1, with 11 bases identical to TRBD2. Per germline, CDR1 SGHTA and CDR2 FQGTGA. V gave up 5 bases and J gave up 7 bases; unmatched junction bases: 4. There are 14 residues in the CDR3. CDR3 coding DNA: TGTGCCAGCAGCCCTAGCGGGGGGATAAATGAGCAGTTCTTC. Translated, it gives CASSPSGGINEQFF.

In its sample, this clone was seen a few times. The gene calls are TRBV5-4 and TRBJ2-7; tentatively, D is TRBD1 (6 bases). Trimming took 4 bases from V and 2 from J, leaving 16 bases between them. Germline assignment: CDR1 SGHNT and CDR2 YYREEE (reference sequence). The CDR3 is 15 amino acids. The CDR3 DNA follows: TGTGCCAGCAGCCCGACGGTGGGGGCCCCCTACGAGCAGTACTTC. This encodes CASSPTVGAPYEQYF.

The CDR3 loop is CASSQGRARGYNEQFF. The CDR3 nucleotides read TGCGCCAGCAGCCAAGGACGGGCAAGGGGCTACAATGAGCAGTTCTTC. V and J are TRBV4-1 and TRBJ2-1; weak D call: TRBD1 (5 bases). The V end lost 1 base, the J end lost 3 bases, and 13 bases lay between the germline ends. Germline values: CDR1 MGHRA, CDR2 YSYEKL. The CDR3 loop spans 16 amino acids.

This CDR3 is CATSDSTSGRAEAVEQFF. In nucleotides, the CDR3 is TGTGCCACCAGTGATTCTACTAGCGGGAGGGCCGAAGCGGTTGAGCAGTTCTTC. This sequence joins TRBV24-1 and TRBJ2-1; TRBD2 agrees at 13 bases. V gave up 2 bases and J gave up 9 bases; unmatched junction bases: 12. There are 18 residues in the CDR3. CDR1 is KGHDR, CDR2 SFDVKD, per germline.

This clone was detected only once. This chain connects TRBV7-2 to TRBJ2-7; TRBD2 agrees at 7 bases. The CDR3 consists of 17 residues. Germline lookup yields CDR1 SGHTA and CDR2 FQGNSA. Trimming cost V 5 bases and J 0 bases; bases outside gene matches: 13. In DNA, the CDR3 is TGTGCCAGCAGCCTACCCCATACAGCGGGGACCTCCTACGAGCAGTACTTC. It specifies CASSLPHTAGTSYEQYF.

The chain combines TRBV12-5 with TRBJ2-7; D is possibly TRBD1 (6 bases). Germline V gives CDR1 LGHNT, CDR2 FRNRAP. There are 14 residues in the CDR3. The ends were cut back, 7 bases at V and 4 bases at J, with 17 bases in the middle. Here the CDR3 DNA reads TGTGCTAGTGACAGCCGGGACACAGTTTACGAGCAGTACTTC. Translation gives CASDSRDTVYEQYF.

The chain combines TRBV5-6 with TRBJ2-6, with a tentative D call TRBD1 (6 bases). V shed 4 bases and J shed 4 bases, with 15 bases lying between them. CDR3 length: 16 residues. Germline CDR1 reads SGHDT; CDR2 reads YYEEEE. CDR3 region: CASSHQGSAGANVLTF. For the CDR3, the DNA is TGTGCCAGCAGCCATCAGGGGAGCGCGGGGGCCAACGTCCTGACTTTC.

The chain uses TRBV19 and TRBJ2-1, with 7 bases matching TRBD2. Germline V gene lookup returns CDR1 LNHDA and CDR2 SQIVND (reference sequence). This CDR3 has 13 amino acids. The J segment lost 10 bases and the V segment lost 2 bases, leaving 5 bases of the junction unmatched. This CDR3 reads CASSIFGEGEQFF. The CDR3 DNA follows: TGTGCCAGTAGTATATTTGGGGAGGGGGAGCAGTTCTTC. The full variable domain, completed using reference TRBV19 and TRBJ2-1, is DGGITQSPKYLFRKEGQNVTLSCEQNLNHDAMYWYRQDPGQGLRLIYYSQIVNDFQKGDIAEGYSVSREKKESFPLTVTSAQKNPTAFYLCASSIFGEGEQFFGPGTRLTVL.

The rearrangement joins TRBV18 to TRBJ2-3; maybe TRBD2 (6 bases). Germline V gene sequence: CDR1 KGHSH, CDR2 LQKENI. Trimming took off 6 bases at V and 5 bases at J, with 12 bases between the two ends. This CDR3 has 13 amino acids. CDR3 sequence reads: CASSRISGDTQYF. The DNA of the CDR3 is TGTGCCAGCTCGCGGATTAGCGGAGATACGCAGTATTTT.

V and J are TRBV19 and TRBJ1-3, with a tentative D call TRBD1 (5 bases). Trimming left V 5 bases short and J 0 bases short, with 17 bases between. Germline assignment: CDR1 LNHDA and CDR2 SQIVND (reference sequence). This CDR3 is built from 17 residues. In DNA form, the CDR3 reads TGTGCCAGTAGTTCTGAGAGACAGTTCATCTCTGGAAACACCATATATTTT. Its translation is CASSSERQFISGNTIYF.

This chain's CDR3 is CASRSGNTIYF. The CDR3 DNA reads as TGCGCCAGCAGATCGGGAAACACCATATATTTT. The rearrangement links TRBV5-1 to TRBJ1-3; no clear D gene. Germline V gene lookup returns CDR1 SGHRS and CDR2 YFSETQ. The CDR3 is 11 amino acids. Trimming took 5 bases from V and 4 from J, leaving 4 bases between them.